A single sample gave rise to the 12 T cell receptor beta chains below, sequenced in a study of radiation and T cells in renal cell carcinoma. Time point denoted: blood 2 weeks post-SBRT. Treatment specified: 15 Gy SBRT to primary tumor, nephrectomy 4 weeks later. Repertoires were generated with immunoSEQ multiplex PCR, while TCRdb's copy carries only in-frame clones and drops some. Here the sample spans 100,000 to 150,000 clones, around 81% being singletons. The material sequenced was blood, taken from a patient whose treatment included radiotherapy and nephrectomy. These receptors were collected from a man in his fifties with renal cell carcinoma.

The chain combines TRBV4-1 with TRBJ2-2; TRBD1 matches 7 bases. The germline CDR1 and CDR2 sequences are MGHRA and YSYEKL. CDR3 length: 17 residues. V lost 6 bases and J lost 7; bases outside the gene matches: 17. The CDR3 DNA follows: TGCGCCAGCAGTCGCGCGGGCCGGGACAGTCGAGGCGGGGAGCTGTTTTTT. It yields the protein CASSRAGRDSRGGELFF.

The chain has TRBV5-1 and TRBJ2-2, with D possibly being TRBD1 (6 bases). Looked up from germline, CDR1 is SGHRS and CDR2 is YFSETQ. The CDR3 runs 15 residues. V shed 4 bases and J shed 1 base, with 11 bases lying between them. The CDR3 DNA is TGCGCCAGCAGCCTACCGACAGGGAACACCGGGGAGCTGTTTTTT. Its translation: CASSLPTGNTGELFF.

This chain connects TRBV20-1 to TRBJ2-7; D gene ambiguous. Germline CDR1 and CDR2: DFQATT and SNEGSKA (reference sequence). This CDR3 has 11 amino acids. V dropped 0 bases and J dropped 2 bases, with 2 bases sitting between them. The CDR3 protein is CSAREAYEQYF. In DNA, the CDR3 is TGCAGTGCTAGAGAAGCCTACGAGCAGTACTTC.

This clone has a single count. The chain combines TRBV10-2 with TRBJ2-5, with 11 bases identical to TRBD2. The CDR3 extends over 16 amino acids. The V segment lost 0 bases and the J segment 4 bases; nucleotides outside the gene matches: 4. From germline, CDR1 is WSHSY and CDR2 SAAADI. In nucleotides, the CDR3 is TGCGCCAGCAGTGAGTCCTGGACTAGCGGGTTAGAGACCCAGTACTTC. This codes for CASSESWTSGLETQYF.

The sample holds a few counts of this clone. This chain joins TRBV7-9 and TRBJ2-7; tentatively, D is TRBD1 or TRBD2 (5 bases each). From germline, CDR1 is SEHNR and CDR2 FQNEAQ (reference sequence). The V end was cut by 7 bases, the J end by 4 bases, with 32 bases between. The CDR3 contains 19 residues. CDR3 sequence reads: CASKSRPQALRGTWYEQYF. The CDR3 region has the DNA TGTGCCAGCAAGAGCCGACCCCAGGCGCTCCGAGGGACGTGGTACGAGCAGTACTTC.

The chain joins TRBV10-2 to TRBJ1-1, with a possible D match to TRBD1 (5 bases). The CDR3 has 15 amino acids. With 0 bases removed from V and 0 bases from J, the gap between germline ends came to 8 bases. Germline CDR1 is WSHSY and CDR2 is SAAADI. In DNA, the CDR3 is TGCGCCAGCAGTGAGTCTTGGGGGATGAACACTGAAGCTTTCTTT. Residues: CASSESWGMNTEAFF.

The V and J genes are TRBV27 and TRBJ2-7; perhaps TRBD2 as D (5 bases). The V gene's germline CDR1 is MNHEY and CDR2 SMNVEV (reference sequence). The CDR3 extends over 16 amino acids. V was clipped by 5 bases and J by 0 bases, with 17 bases between them. The CDR3 DNA reads as TGTGCCAGCAGTACCATTACTAGGCGCAGCTCCTACGAGCAGTACTTC. Its translation is CASSTITRRSSYEQYF.

J is TRBJ2-7 and V is TRBV5-1; possibly TRBD1 or TRBD2 for D (5 bases each). V was shortened by 0 bases and J by 2 bases, with 12 bases between the two germline ends. This CDR3 comprises 15 residues. Germline V gene lookup returns CDR1 SGHRS and CDR2 YFSETQ. CDR3 residues: CASSLAVGGTYEQYF. As DNA, the CDR3 is TGCGCCAGCAGCTTGGCGGTTGGGGGAACCTACGAGCAGTACTTC.

CDR3 loop: CASTPGQGYNEQFF. CDR3 DNA: TGCGCCAGCACCCCGGGACAGGGTTACAATGAGCAGTTCTTC. The rearrangement links TRBV5-1 to TRBJ2-1, with TRBD1 identical over 9 bases. Germline V gene data show CDR1 as SGHRS and CDR2 as YFSETQ. The CDR3 length is 14 residues. Unmatched junction bases numbered 5, after V lost 6 bases and J lost 4 bases. The whole variable domain, remainder taken from reference TRBV5-1 and TRBJ2-1, is KAGVTQTPRYLIKTRGQQVTLSCSPISGHRSVSWYQQTPGQGLQFLFEYFSETQRNKGNFPGRFSGRQFSNSRSEMNVSTLELGDSALYLCASTPGQGYNEQFFGPGTRLTVL.

The chain uses TRBV5-1 and TRBJ1-2; D unresolved. The germline gives CDR1 SGHRS, CDR2 YFSETQ. Trimming removed 5 bases from V and 4 bases from J, with 15 bases in between. This CDR3 comprises 14 residues. The CDR3 DNA sequence: TGCGCCAGCAGTTTTGAGGGATCTTCCTATGGCTACACCTTC. This gives the protein CASSFEGSSYGYTF.

The chain uses TRBV9 and TRBJ2-1, with 7 bases identical to TRBD1. This CDR3 region has 15 residues. Germline V gives CDR1 SGDLS, CDR2 YYNGEE. V gave up 0 bases and J gave up 2 bases; unmatched junction bases: 2. The CDR3 bases are TGTGCCAGCAGCGTAGAAGGGACAGCCTACAATGAGCAGTTCTTC. It yields the protein CASSVEGTAYNEQFF.

The rearrangement links TRBV5-1 to TRBJ1-6, with 10 bases aligning to TRBD1. The CDR3 is 14 amino acids. Germline assignment: CDR1 SGHRS and CDR2 YFSETQ. V trimming: 4 bases; J trimming: 10 bases; junction bases outside the gene matches: 5. As DNA, the CDR3 is TGCGCCAGCAGCCCGGGGACAGGGGAGTCACCCCTCCACTTT. It yields the protein CASSPGTGESPLHF.